The rows below give T cell receptor beta chains drawn from one sample of a study of blood T cells in healthy people across ages. In TCRdb, the 5' RACE reads were re-called with MiXCR into one record per CDR3 protein. Of about 1,500,000 distinct CDR3 sequences in the sample, roughly 27% are singletons; the top ten hold roughly 8.2%. The sequencing sample was made of blood. The receptors shown here come from a woman aged 25 to 39 in good health. CDR3s include the opening cysteine and the closing phenylalanine or tryptophan. The order of the fields is CDR3 protein, clone size, J gene, V gene. Clone size is not always given. Where it is, it says once, few, many or a class for expanded clones.

CDR3aa: CASSQSGGDTEAFF; abundance: few; j_gene: TRBJ1-1; v_gene: TRBV3-1
CDR3aa: CATRRNTEAFF; abundance: .; j_gene: TRBJ1-1; v_gene: TRBV30
CDR3aa: CASSGVGLAAYEQYF; abundance: many; j_gene: TRBJ2-7; v_gene: TRBV6-1
CDR3aa: CASSPMQSQTYEQYF; abundance: few; j_gene: TRBJ2-7; v_gene: TRBV18
CDR3aa: CSAAGVDEQFF; abundance: .; j_gene: TRBJ2-1; v_gene: TRBV29-1
CDR3aa: CASSLTGAANYEQYF; abundance: few; j_gene: TRBJ2-7; v_gene: TRBV5-1
CDR3aa: CASRKGRNSYNEQFF; abundance: .; j_gene: TRBJ2-1; v_gene: TRBV12-3/TRBV12-4
CDR3aa: CASNPSGSSYNEQFF; abundance: once; j_gene: TRBJ2-1; v_gene: TRBV6-2/TRBV6-3
CDR3aa: CASKASGPLPYKEQFF; abundance: .; j_gene: TRBJ2-1; v_gene: TRBV6-2/TRBV6-3
CDR3aa: CASSSAVANTGELFF; abundance: .; j_gene: TRBJ2-2; v_gene: TRBV7-7
CDR3aa: CASSLDGGGPGDTQYF; abundance: .; j_gene: TRBJ2-3; v_gene: TRBV5-1
CDR3aa: CSASLGPTDTQYF; abundance: .; j_gene: TRBJ2-3; v_gene: TRBV20-1
CDR3aa: CASSSGIGGASYNEQFF; abundance: few; j_gene: TRBJ2-1; v_gene: TRBV7-6
CDR3aa: CSASGLAGAYEQYF; abundance: many; j_gene: TRBJ2-7; v_gene: TRBV20-1
CDR3aa: CASSSQSTGIPYF; abundance: .; j_gene: TRBJ2-3; v_gene: TRBV7-2
CDR3aa: CAISESGGSYGYTF; abundance: many; j_gene: TRBJ1-2; v_gene: TRBV10-3
CDR3aa: CSVQRNTEAFF; abundance: .; j_gene: TRBJ1-1; v_gene: TRBV29-1
CDR3aa: CASSPTDRTHEQYF; abundance: many; j_gene: TRBJ2-7; v_gene: TRBV7-3
CDR3aa: CASSGRAAGAYNEQFF; abundance: .; j_gene: TRBJ2-1; v_gene: TRBV27
CDR3aa: CSARSSGTGINEQFF; abundance: .; j_gene: TRBJ2-1; v_gene: TRBV20-1
CDR3aa: CASSVDPDTWSSYEQYF; abundance: many; j_gene: TRBJ2-7; v_gene: TRBV9
CDR3aa: CASSLKLAGTYEQYF; abundance: few; j_gene: TRBJ2-7; v_gene: TRBV12-3/TRBV12-4
CDR3aa: CASSQETSGGTDTQYF; abundance: .; j_gene: TRBJ2-3; v_gene: TRBV3-1
CDR3aa: CASGLEPRETQYF; abundance: .; j_gene: TRBJ2-5; v_gene: TRBV2
CDR3aa: CASSVISGGAGEQFF; abundance: .; j_gene: TRBJ2-1; v_gene: TRBV9
CDR3aa: CASSVSGTANSPLHF; abundance: few; j_gene: TRBJ1-6; v_gene: TRBV7-2
CDR3aa: CASSLVASARSTDTQYF; abundance: few; j_gene: TRBJ2-3; v_gene: TRBV7-2
CDR3aa: CASKTDSLNTEAFF; abundance: .; j_gene: TRBJ1-1; v_gene: TRBV5-1
CDR3aa: CSVVDRDQRNTEAFF; abundance: .; j_gene: TRBJ1-1; v_gene: TRBV29-1
CDR3aa: CASSLYTSTDTQYF; abundance: many; j_gene: TRBJ2-3; v_gene: TRBV5-5
CDR3aa: CASSSALRGHTF; abundance: .; j_gene: TRBJ1-2; v_gene: TRBV5-1
CDR3aa: CASNYLYESYNEQFF; abundance: once; j_gene: TRBJ2-1; v_gene: TRBV7-2
CDR3aa: CSVSGQGVYTF; abundance: .; j_gene: TRBJ1-2; v_gene: TRBV29-1
CDR3aa: CASSQGTGGLGYTF; abundance: .; j_gene: TRBJ1-2; v_gene: TRBV4-3
CDR3aa: CAASDSGDRDHEQFF; abundance: .; j_gene: TRBJ2-1; v_gene: TRBV24-1
CDR3aa: CASSDLQGAKNTQYF; abundance: .; j_gene: TRBJ2-4; v_gene: TRBV28
CDR3aa: CASGSTGQGYEQYF; abundance: many; j_gene: TRBJ2-7; v_gene: TRBV5-1
CDR3aa: CSANQGPSYNEQYF; abundance: few; j_gene: .; v_gene: TRBV20-1
CDR3aa: CSGTVTNEKLFF; abundance: .; j_gene: TRBJ1-4; v_gene: TRBV29-1
CDR3aa: CASRGTSGRDNEQFF; abundance: .; j_gene: TRBJ2-1; v_gene: TRBV5-1
CDR3aa: CASMGSEEIQYF; abundance: many; j_gene: TRBJ2-5; v_gene: TRBV27
CDR3aa: CASSQESGTPTYGQYF; abundance: .; j_gene: TRBJ2-7; v_gene: TRBV4-2
CDR3aa: CASNLHSNGELFF; abundance: .; j_gene: TRBJ2-2; v_gene: TRBV12-3/TRBV12-4
CDR3aa: CSVRDRGRRTEAFF; abundance: .; j_gene: TRBJ1-1; v_gene: TRBV29-1
CDR3aa: CASSLEVGAETQYF; abundance: many; j_gene: TRBJ2-5; v_gene: TRBV5-5
CDR3aa: CASSPRVVPNEQFF; abundance: .; j_gene: TRBJ2-1; v_gene: TRBV7-2
CDR3aa: CASSTSGQMNYGYTF; abundance: few; j_gene: TRBJ1-2; v_gene: TRBV7-2
CDR3aa: CASSLNDGYTF; abundance: many; j_gene: TRBJ1-2; v_gene: TRBV28
CDR3aa: CSARPQRGASYEQYF; abundance: .; j_gene: TRBJ2-7; v_gene: TRBV20-1
CDR3aa: CASSEESRGDTQYF; abundance: many; j_gene: TRBJ2-3; v_gene: TRBV10-1
CDR3aa: CASSSRRAWGEQYF; abundance: few; j_gene: TRBJ2-5; v_gene: TRBV13
CDR3aa: CASRGKTVSNTEAFF; abundance: few; j_gene: TRBJ1-1; v_gene: TRBV12-3/TRBV12-4
CDR3aa: CASNRNGEGEQFF; abundance: .; j_gene: TRBJ2-1; v_gene: TRBV7-2